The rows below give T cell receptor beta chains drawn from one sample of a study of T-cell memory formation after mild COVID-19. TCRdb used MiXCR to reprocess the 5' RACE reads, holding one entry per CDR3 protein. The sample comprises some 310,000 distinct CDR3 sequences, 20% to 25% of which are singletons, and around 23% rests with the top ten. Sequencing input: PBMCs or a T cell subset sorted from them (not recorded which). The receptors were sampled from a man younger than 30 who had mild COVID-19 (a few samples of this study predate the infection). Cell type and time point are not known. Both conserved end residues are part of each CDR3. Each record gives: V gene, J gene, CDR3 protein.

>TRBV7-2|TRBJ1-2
CASSLALGVAYGYTF
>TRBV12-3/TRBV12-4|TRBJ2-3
CASSLGGARDTQYF
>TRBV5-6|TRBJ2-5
CASSLSGTGRGETQYF
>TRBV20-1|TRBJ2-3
CSGPGLAADTQYF
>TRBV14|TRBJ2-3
CASSPAIPRTDTQYF
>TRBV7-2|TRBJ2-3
CASSSPGGPGDTQYF
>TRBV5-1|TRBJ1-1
CASSLAGTEGEEAFF
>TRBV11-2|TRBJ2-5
CASSLDLLGAGGRGKETQYF
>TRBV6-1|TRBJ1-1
CASSELWNTEAFF
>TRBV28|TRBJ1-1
CASSFRGPAEAFF
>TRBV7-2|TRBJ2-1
CASSMDGGRNEQFF
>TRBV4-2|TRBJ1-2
CASSQEGTVLYGYTF
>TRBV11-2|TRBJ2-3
CASSSFLASSTDTQYF
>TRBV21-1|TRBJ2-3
CPPAGNVNTQYF
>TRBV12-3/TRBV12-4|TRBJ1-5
CASSSQNYQPQHF
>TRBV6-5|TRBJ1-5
CASSYSGGMEPQHF
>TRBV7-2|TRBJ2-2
CASRTGTGNTGELFF
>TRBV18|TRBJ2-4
CASSRLGTGVQKNIQYF
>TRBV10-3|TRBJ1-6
CAIAGGTGRHSPLHF
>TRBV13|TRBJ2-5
CASSSNKLAAQETQYF
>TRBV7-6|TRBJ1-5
CASSSGGSNQPQHF
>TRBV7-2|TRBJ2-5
CASTPVKGTQYF
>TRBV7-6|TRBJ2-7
CASSPYGEADYEQYF
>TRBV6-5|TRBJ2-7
CASGRLEQYF
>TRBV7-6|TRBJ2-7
CASSPGTGGYYEQYF
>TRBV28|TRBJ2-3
CASAVPADTQYF
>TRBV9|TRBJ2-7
CASSVATWTETYEQYF
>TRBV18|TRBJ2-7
CASSLMGAADEQYF
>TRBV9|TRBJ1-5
CASSVGASNQPQHF
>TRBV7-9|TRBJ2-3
CASSWTVEPEDTQYF
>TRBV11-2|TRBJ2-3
CASSLEGPTQYF
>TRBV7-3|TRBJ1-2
CASSLMGGEGYGYTF
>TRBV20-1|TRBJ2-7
CSAKGRGSSYEQYF
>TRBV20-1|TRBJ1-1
CSAQNRANTEAFF
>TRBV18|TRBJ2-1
CASSPKRDEQFF
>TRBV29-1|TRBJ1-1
CSVEDRPSGTEAFF
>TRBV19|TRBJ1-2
CASNRGDGYTF
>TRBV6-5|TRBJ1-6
CASSYRAPALSLHF
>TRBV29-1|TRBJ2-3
CSVDTNRDTQYF